Only one count was recorded for the clone carrying this T cell receptor (beta chain). The CDR3 has 14 amino acids. Germline V gene lookup returns CDR1 SGHTA and CDR2 FQGNSA. The V end was cut by 2 bases, the J end by 2 bases, with 9 bases between. Using immunoSEQ multiplex PCR, the repertoire was profiled, and TCRdb retains in-frame clones only, with some absent. The repertoire holds 150,000 or so clones, with 60% to 85% as singletons. The data are from a study of cytotoxic CD8 clonotypes in ibrutinib-treated CLL. Whole-study context: In all, 10 to 11 patients were relapsed/refractory, approximately 14 were treatment-naive and roughly 18 were IGHV unmutated. Treatment had run for a median approximately eleven months, range 6 to 36, when response samples were taken.

Sequenced here: PBMCs, sampled after 12 months of ibrutinib treatment. The origin of this receptor is a human donor with chronic lymphocytic leukemia. The J gene is TRBJ1-2, the V gene TRBV7-2; D not certain. As DNA, the CDR3 is TGTGCCAGCAGCTTAAATGCAGAAAACTATGGCTACACCTTC. Protein: CASSLNAENYGYTF.